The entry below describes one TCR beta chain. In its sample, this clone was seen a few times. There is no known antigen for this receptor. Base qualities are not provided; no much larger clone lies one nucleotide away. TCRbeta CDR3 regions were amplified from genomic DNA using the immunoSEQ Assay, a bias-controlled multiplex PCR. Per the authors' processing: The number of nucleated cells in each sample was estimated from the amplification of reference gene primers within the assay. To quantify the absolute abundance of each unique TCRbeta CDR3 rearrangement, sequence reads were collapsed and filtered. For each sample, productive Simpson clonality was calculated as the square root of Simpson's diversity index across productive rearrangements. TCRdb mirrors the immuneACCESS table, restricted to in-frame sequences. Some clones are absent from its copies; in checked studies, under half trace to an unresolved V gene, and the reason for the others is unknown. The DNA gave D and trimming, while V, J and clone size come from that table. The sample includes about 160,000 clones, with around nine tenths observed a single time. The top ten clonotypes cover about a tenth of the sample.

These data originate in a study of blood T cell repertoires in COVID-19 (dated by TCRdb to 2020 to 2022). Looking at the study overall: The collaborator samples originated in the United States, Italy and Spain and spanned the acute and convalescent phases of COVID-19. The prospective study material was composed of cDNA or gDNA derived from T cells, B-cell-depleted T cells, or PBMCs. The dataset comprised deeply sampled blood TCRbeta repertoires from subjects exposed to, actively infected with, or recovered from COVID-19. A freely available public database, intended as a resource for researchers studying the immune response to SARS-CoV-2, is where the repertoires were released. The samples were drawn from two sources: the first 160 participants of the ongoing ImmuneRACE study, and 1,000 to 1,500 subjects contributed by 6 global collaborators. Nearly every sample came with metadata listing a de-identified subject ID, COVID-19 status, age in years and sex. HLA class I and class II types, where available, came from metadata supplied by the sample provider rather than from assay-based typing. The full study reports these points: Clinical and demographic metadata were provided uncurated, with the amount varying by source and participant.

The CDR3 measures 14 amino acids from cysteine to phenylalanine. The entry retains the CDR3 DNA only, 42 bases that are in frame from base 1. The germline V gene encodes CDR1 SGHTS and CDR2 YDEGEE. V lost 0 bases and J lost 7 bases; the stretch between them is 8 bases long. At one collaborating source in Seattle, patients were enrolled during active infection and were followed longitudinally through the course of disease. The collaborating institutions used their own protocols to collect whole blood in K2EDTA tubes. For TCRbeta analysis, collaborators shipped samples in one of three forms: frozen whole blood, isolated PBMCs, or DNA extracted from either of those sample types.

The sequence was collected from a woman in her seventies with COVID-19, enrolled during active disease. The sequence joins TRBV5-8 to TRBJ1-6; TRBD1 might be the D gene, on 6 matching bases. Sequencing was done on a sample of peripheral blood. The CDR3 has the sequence CASSLGQENSPLHF. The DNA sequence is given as TGTGCCAGCAGCTTGGGACAGGAAAATTCACCCCTCCACTTT.